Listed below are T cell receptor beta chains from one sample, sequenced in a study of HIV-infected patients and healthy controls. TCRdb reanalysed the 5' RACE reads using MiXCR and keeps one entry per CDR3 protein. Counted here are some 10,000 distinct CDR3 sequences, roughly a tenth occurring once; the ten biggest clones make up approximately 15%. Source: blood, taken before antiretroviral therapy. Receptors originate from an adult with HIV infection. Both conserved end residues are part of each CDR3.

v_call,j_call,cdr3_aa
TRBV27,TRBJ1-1,CASSFRQEATEAFF
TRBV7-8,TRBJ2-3,CASSLMGAGERTDTQYF
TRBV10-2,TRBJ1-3,CASSPRDRVFSGNTIYF
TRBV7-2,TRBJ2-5,CASSVQGIVQETQYF
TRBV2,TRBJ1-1,CASSDHTGASTEAFF
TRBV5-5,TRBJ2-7,CASSFQLGTPYEQYF
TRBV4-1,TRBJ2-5,CASSQEPDSAGGETQYF
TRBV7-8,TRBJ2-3,CASSSGLAEGTDTQYF
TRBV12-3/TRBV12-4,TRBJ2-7,CASSLGDWDEQYF
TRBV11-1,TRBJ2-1,CASSSERVTYNEQFF
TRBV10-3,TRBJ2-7,CAISARLASGFSSYEQYF
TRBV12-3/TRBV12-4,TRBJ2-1,CASRTGTDNYNEQFF
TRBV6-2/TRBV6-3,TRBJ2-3,CASSLLLAGGPVTDTQYF
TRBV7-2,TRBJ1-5,CSSSLVGHRNSNQPQHF
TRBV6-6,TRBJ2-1,CASNPGTGYTYNEHFF
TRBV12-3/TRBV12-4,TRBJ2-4,CASIAGLAKNIQYF
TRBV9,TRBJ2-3,CASTKEGARGTDTQYF
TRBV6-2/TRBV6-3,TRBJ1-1,CASSYSVSEPGAHTEAFF
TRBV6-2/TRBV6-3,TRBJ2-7,CASSVQGLSYEQYF
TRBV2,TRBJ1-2,CASSNRGRGGYTF
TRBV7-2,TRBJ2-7,CASTLAGGASSYEQYF
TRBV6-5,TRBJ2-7,CASSYGAGPSYEQYF